This TCR beta chain is from a study of blood T cell repertoires in COVID-19. With respect to this clone: A read error may account for a junction end that differs from germline.

Measured with immunoSEQ multiplex PCR; TCRdb has only the in-frame clones, and not every one. The repertoire holds roughly 76,000 clones, with approximately 90% as singletons. The CDR3 has 14 residues. From germline, CDR1 is SGHAT and CDR2 FQDESV (reference sequence). Sequencing was done on a sample of peripheral blood. The chain couples TRBV11-1 to TRBJ2-2; D is unresolved. The receptor was derived from a man aged 65-85 years with active or convalescent COVID-19. DNA of the CDR3: TGTGCCAGCAGCAAAGTAATGAACACCAGGGAGCTGTTTTTT. Protein product: CASSKVMNTRELFF.